This T cell receptor beta chain was retrieved from a study of cytomegalovirus exposure and HLA in healthy donors. The CDR3 sequence is 15 residues long. Germline lookup yields CDR1 LNHDA and CDR2 SQIVND (reference sequence). J gave up 2 bases and V 1 base, and 2 bases lay outside the gene matches. Use of 60 Vbeta and 13 Jbeta primers characterized the PCR. Libraries were prepared by immunoSEQ multiplex PCR; TCRdb keeps only in-frame clonotypes and omits some of them. Of about 92,000 clones listed, 65% to 80% are singletons. This clone was seen a handful of times. Its matching antigen is unknown. Overall study findings and caveats: Listed as cytomegalovirus-associated were around 160 TCR beta chains.

The clonotype originates from a woman younger than 30 in good health and CMV-seropositive. This sequence joins TRBV19 and TRBJ2-1, with TRBD1 matching 7 bases. The sequencing input was PBMCs. CDR3 sequence (DNA): TGTGCCAGTAGTATAGGACAGGGACCCTACAATGAGCAGTTCTTC. The encoded protein is CASSIGQGPYNEQFF. The full variable domain, with the rest looked up from reference TRBV19 and TRBJ2-1, is DGGITQSPKYLFRKEGQNVTLSCEQNLNHDAMYWYRQDPGQGLRLIYYSQIVNDFQKGDIAEGYSVSREKKESFPLTVTSAQKNPTAFYLCASSIGQGPYNEQFFGPGTRLTVL.